The 30 T cell receptor beta chains reported below all come from one sample, sequenced in a study of shared T cell receptors in the human thymus. The repertoire was sequenced with immunoSEQ multiplex PCR; TCRdb's copy has only in-frame clones and lacks some. The sample holds some 640,000 clones, around 87% seen once. The same sample was also studied in work on human thymus T cells.

The sample taken for sequencing was thymocytes. All receptors come from a boy in the first two years of life with a congenital heart defect.

Concerning this clone itself: Different DNA sequences within this sample yield the same CDR3. V usage is TRBV14 and J usage is TRBJ1-6; a weak D match, TRBD1 (6 bases). This CDR3 contains 14 residues. The V end lost 3 bases, the J end lost 7 bases, and 10 bases lay between the germline ends. From germline, CDR1 is SGHDN and CDR2 FVKESK. The CDR3 DNA reads TGTGCCAGCAGCCAGGCAGGGGACAATTCACCCCTCCACTTT. It encodes CASSQAGDNSPLHF.

The gene calls are TRBV4-3 and TRBJ1-6; 8 bases match TRBD1. Trimming took 0 bases from V and 10 from J; bases not matched to a gene: 8. CDR1 LGHNA and CDR2 YSLEER come from the germline V gene. The CDR3 has 16 amino acids. The CDR3 loop reads CASSQDWTGKGSPLHF. In DNA form, the CDR3 reads TGCGCCAGCAGCCAAGATTGGACAGGGAAAGGGTCACCCCTCCACTTT.

This clone showed up just a few times. This rearrangement joins TRBV19 to TRBJ2-7; 8 bases agree with TRBD1. V dropped 3 bases and J dropped 3; count of bases not matched to a gene: 4. Germline CDR1 reads LNHDA; CDR2 reads SQIVND (reference sequence). The CDR3 totals 14 residues. The CDR3 loop reads CASSMRTGRYEQYF. Here the CDR3 DNA reads TGTGCCAGTAGTATGAGGACAGGGCGCTACGAGCAGTACTTC.

The chain recombines TRBV14 with TRBJ1-1, with 9 bases matching TRBD1. CDR3 size: 19 residues. Germline values: CDR1 SGHDN, CDR2 FVKESK. V was pared by 2 bases and J by 1 base, with 14 bases of the junction left unmatched. The CDR3 DNA reads TGTGCCAGCAGCCAATCCGGGACAGGGTGGACGGAAGGGAACACTGAAGCTTTCTTT. Translated: CASSQSGTGWTEGNTEAFF. The whole variable domain, remainder taken from reference TRBV14 and TRBJ1-1, is EAGVTQFPSHSVIEKGQTVTLRCDPISGHDNLYWYRRVMGKEIKFLLHFVKESKQDESGMPNNRFLAERTGGTYSTLKVQPAELEDSGVYFCASSQSGTGWTEGNTEAFFGQGTRLTVV.

This clone has a single count. V usage is TRBV9 and J usage is TRBJ2-3, with 11 bases aligning to TRBD2. The CDR3 covers 18 residues. The V gene end was trimmed by 0 bases and the J gene end by 2 bases; junction bases not matched to a gene: 8. In germline, CDR1 is SGDLS, CDR2 YYNGEE. The CDR3 sequence is CASSVAQTSGRNTDTQYF. The DNA of the CDR3 is TGTGCCAGCAGCGTAGCACAAACTAGCGGGAGAAACACAGATACGCAGTATTTT.

The rearrangement uses TRBV10-3 and TRBJ1-2; TRBD1 might be the D (6 bases). In germline, CDR1 is ENHRY, CDR2 SYGVKD. CDR3 length: 14 residues. V was pared by 6 bases and J by 3 bases, with 14 bases between. The CDR3 loop is CAIRVGRGHYGYTF. CDR3 DNA sequence: TGTGCCATCAGGGTAGGCAGGGGACACTATGGCTACACCTTC.

V usage is TRBV27 and J usage is TRBJ2-7; a weak D match, TRBD1 (6 bases). V was shortened by 5 bases and J by 6 bases, with 17 bases between the two germline ends. The CDR3 extends over 14 amino acids. Germline V gives CDR1 MNHEY, CDR2 SMNVEV (reference sequence). Here the CDR3 reads CASSPYREIREQYF. The CDR3 nucleotides read TGTGCCAGCAGTCCTTACAGGGAGATTCGCGAGCAGTACTTC.

The chain is built from TRBV19 and TRBJ1-1; D may be TRBD1 (6 bases). Germline assignment: CDR1 LNHDA and CDR2 SQIVND (reference sequence). The CDR3 extends over 14 amino acids. Trimming removed 1 base from V and 6 bases from J, with 12 bases in between. The CDR3 region has the DNA TGTGCCAGTAGTATAGTGGGGGCGGACGCTGAAGCTTTCTTT. Amino acid sequence: CASSIVGADAEAFF.

The gene calls are TRBV6-4 and TRBJ1-2, with D unresolved. CDR3 size: 12 residues. Germline V gene lookup returns CDR1 MRHNA and CDR2 SNTAGT. V lost 2 bases and J lost 10, with 11 bases in between. CDR3 region: CASSDPKGVYTF. In DNA form, the CDR3 reads TGTGCCAGCAGTGACCCGAAGGGAGTCTACACCTTC.

The chain joins TRBV28 to TRBJ1-1; 8 nucleotides align to TRBD1. From germline, CDR1 is MDHEN and CDR2 SYDVKM. V gave up 1 base and J gave up 3 bases; unmatched junction bases: 4. The CDR3 loop spans 15 amino acids. The CDR3 sequence is CASSLLTGADTEAFF. The CDR3 DNA follows: TGTGCCAGCAGTTTATTGACAGGGGCGGACACTGAAGCTTTCTTT.

This chain uses TRBV4-3 with TRBJ2-1; 8 nucleotides align to TRBD2. Losses at the gene ends were 1 base for V and 8 bases for J; bases not matched to a gene: 13. This CDR3 is 17 amino acids long. Germline V gives CDR1 LGHNA, CDR2 YSLEER. CDR3 region: CASSQVYLERERYEQFF. The CDR3 DNA reads TGCGCCAGCAGCCAAGTTTATCTCGAGCGGGAGAGGTATGAGCAGTTCTTC.

Worth noting for this clone: The same CDR3 arises from other DNA sequences in this sample as well. This chain links TRBV28 with TRBJ1-6, with TRBD1 identical over 7 bases. CDR1 is MDHEN and CDR2 is SYDVKM in the germline V gene. This CDR3 contains 14 residues. After removal of 5 bases from V and 5 bases from J, the junction contained 3 bases not matched to a gene. The CDR3: CASSLGQDNSPLHF. The CDR3 nucleotides read TGTGCCAGCAGTCTTGGACAGGATAATTCACCCCTCCACTTT.

This clone was observed a handful of times. V and J are TRBV4-2 and TRBJ1-2, with 7 positions matching TRBD1. The germline CDR1 and CDR2 sequences are LGHNA and YNFKEQ. The CDR3 has 16 residues. V lost 4 bases to trimming and J lost 4 bases; unmatched junction nucleotides: 12. This CDR3 is CASSPRKGQTSYGYTF. The CDR3 DNA follows: TGTGCCAGCAGCCCGCGGAAGGGACAGACTTCCTATGGCTACACCTTC.

The rearrangement joins TRBV9 to TRBJ2-1; 9 positions match TRBD2. Germline V CDR1 and CDR2: SGDLS, YYNGEE. The CDR3 is made up of 15 amino acids. The V gene end was trimmed by 4 bases and the J gene end by 4 bases; junction bases not matched to a gene: 6. CDR3 protein: CASSPLAGNYNEQFF. As DNA, the CDR3 is TGTGCCAGCAGCCCGCTAGCGGGGAATTACAATGAGCAGTTCTTC.

The V and J genes are TRBV30 and TRBJ2-7; 12 positions agree with TRBD2. In germline, CDR1 is GTSNPN, CDR2 SVGIG (reference sequence). The CDR3 has 16 residues. After removal of 0 bases from V and 4 bases from J, the junction contained 7 bases not matched to a gene. This CDR3 is CAWSVRTSGELYEQYF. The CDR3, as DNA: TGTGCCTGGAGTGTCCGGACTAGCGGGGAATTGTACGAGCAGTACTTC.

This chain links TRBV7-2 with TRBJ1-5; D is uncertain. V was shortened by 3 bases and J by 3 bases, with 6 bases between the two germline ends. The CDR3 runs to 13 residues. CDR1 and CDR2 from the germline V gene are SGHTA and FQGNSA. CDR3 sequence: CASSLRLNQPQHF. CDR3 nucleotides: TGTGCCAGCAGCTTGAGACTCAATCAGCCCCAGCATTTT.

CDR3 in DNA: TGTGCCAGCAGCTCTCAAAGACACCCGAACACTGAAGCTTTCTTT. This translates into CASSSQRHPNTEAFF. The rearrangement joins TRBV14 to TRBJ1-1; D is ambiguous. The CDR3 totals 15 residues. Looked up from germline, CDR1 is SGHDN and CDR2 is FVKESK. Between the trimmed V and J ends, which lost 5 bases and 1 base, there was a span of 14 bases.

This chain uses TRBV30 with TRBJ2-1, with 8 bases matching TRBD2. With 6 bases clipped from V and 8 bases from J, the junction kept 9 bases outside the gene matches. This CDR3 has 13 residues. Germline loops: CDR1 GTSNPN, CDR2 SVGIG (reference sequence). This CDR3 is CACSGGRSYEQFF. For the CDR3, the DNA is TGTGCCTGTTCCGGCGGGAGGAGTTATGAGCAGTTCTTC.

The V and J genes are TRBV6-5 and TRBJ2-7, with 8 bases fitting TRBD1. The germline V gene encodes CDR1 MNHEY and CDR2 SVGAGI. After removal of 9 bases from V and 3 bases from J, the junction contained 10 bases not matched to a gene. The CDR3 sequence is 14 residues long. The CDR3 DNA reads as TGTGCCAGTTCCGTCCGGGACAGGTTCTACGAGCAGTACTTC. Protein: CASSVRDRFYEQYF.

V and J are TRBV27 and TRBJ2-1; 14 bases line up with TRBD2. V trimming: 4 bases; J trimming: 5 bases; junction bases outside the gene matches: 16. This CDR3 has 20 amino acids. Germline lookup yields CDR1 MNHEY and CDR2 SMNVEV (reference sequence). DNA of the CDR3: TGTGCCAGCAGTTATACGGGACTAGCGGGAGAGTCATTCCGGAACAATGAGCAGTTCTTC. It specifies CASSYTGLAGESFRNNEQFF.

V and J are TRBV28 and TRBJ2-7; 8 bases are shared with TRBD2. The J segment lost 3 bases and the V segment lost 6 bases, leaving 10 bases of the junction unmatched. Germline lookup yields CDR1 MDHEN and CDR2 SYDVKM. The CDR3 has 15 amino acids. DNA for the CDR3: TGTGCCAGCAGCCCGAGGGAGCGGGAGAACTACGAGCAGTACTTC. Translated: CASSPRERENYEQYF.

This chain uses TRBV9 with TRBJ2-3; 7 positions agree with TRBD1. This CDR3 has 16 residues. CDR1 and CDR2 from the germline V gene are SGDLS and YYNGEE. With 0 bases clipped from V and 1 base from J, the junction kept 5 bases outside the gene matches. CDR3 amino acids: CASSVEGTVGTDTQYF. The CDR3 region has the DNA TGTGCCAGCAGCGTAGAGGGGACAGTTGGCACAGATACGCAGTATTTT.

This chain uses TRBV27 with TRBJ2-5; the match to TRBD2 covers 7 bases. Germline V gene lookup returns CDR1 MNHEY and CDR2 SMNVEV (reference sequence). J was trimmed by 0 bases and V by 4 bases; bases with no gene match: 11. The CDR3 is 17 amino acids. The CDR3, as DNA: TGTGCCAGCAGTTCGAAAGATCGAGCGGGATACCAAGAGACCCAGTACTTC. Translated, it gives CASSSKDRAGYQETQYF.

This clone was detected once. CDR3 residues: CASSLEGRQPQHF. The CDR3 DNA is TGTGCCAGCAGCTTGGAGGGGAGGCAGCCCCAGCATTTT. The chain is built from TRBV5-6 and TRBJ1-5; tentatively, D is TRBD1 (5 bases). Germline values: CDR1 SGHDT, CDR2 YYEEEE. Trimming stripped 0 bases from V and 7 bases from J, with 8 bases between. The CDR3 runs 13 residues.

The J gene is TRBJ2-7, the V gene TRBV7-8, with TRBD1 matching 8 bases. The length of the CDR3 is 15 residues. CDR1 and CDR2 from the germline V gene are SGHVS and FQNEAQ. V lost 5 bases, J lost 2 bases, and 8 bases stayed unmatched. CDR3 loop: CASSPGTGGPYEQYF. CDR3 in DNA: TGTGCCAGCAGCCCTGGGACAGGCGGGCCCTACGAGCAGTACTTC.

The chain recombines TRBV28 with TRBJ2-1, with 10 bases lining up with TRBD2. The CDR3 is 16 amino acids. Germline loops: CDR1 MDHEN, CDR2 SYDVKM. V lost 4 bases to trimming and J lost 4 bases; unmatched junction nucleotides: 7. The CDR3 nucleotides are TGTGCCAGCAGTTATCCGGGACTAGCGCCGTACAATGAGCAGTTCTTC. Encoded protein: CASSYPGLAPYNEQFF.

The chain carries TRBV5-6 and TRBJ2-7, with 13 bases that match TRBD2. CDR3 length equals 14 residues. CDR1 SGHDT and CDR2 YYEEEE come from the germline V gene. The V segment lost 4 bases and the J segment 6 bases; nucleotides outside the gene matches: 4. The CDR3 protein is CASSRGLAGREQYF. The CDR3, as DNA: TGTGCCAGCAGCCGGGGACTAGCGGGACGCGAGCAGTACTTC.

The chain recombines TRBV27 with TRBJ2-1; weak D call: TRBD1 (5 bases). This CDR3 is 14 amino acids long. Deletions cut 2 bases from V and 10 bases from J, with 15 bases between. CDR1 and CDR2 from the germline V gene are MNHEY and SMNVEV (reference sequence). The chain's CDR3 is CASSLGEVGPEQFF. DNA for the CDR3: TGTGCCAGCAGTTTAGGGGAAGTGGGGCCGGAGCAGTTCTTC.

The V gene is TRBV5-6, the J gene TRBJ2-2, with TRBD1 matching 11 bases. The V gene end was trimmed by 0 bases and the J gene end by 0 bases; junction bases not matched to a gene: 7. CDR3 length: 19 amino acids. The germline V gene has CDR1 SGHDT and CDR2 YYEEEE. This CDR3 reads CASSLGTGGPFANTGELFF. The CDR3 nucleotides are TGTGCCAGCAGCTTGGGGACAGGGGGCCCCTTCGCGAACACCGGGGAGCTGTTTTTT.

The V and J genes are TRBV28 and TRBJ2-7; 12 nucleotides line up with TRBD1. This CDR3 contains 16 residues. Unmatched junction bases numbered 10, after V lost 6 bases and J lost 4 bases. Germline CDR1 reads MDHEN; CDR2 reads SYDVKM. The CDR3 nucleotides read TGTGCCAGCAGGGTAATACCGGGACAGGGGGCTTACGAGCAGTACTTC. Translated, it gives CASRVIPGQGAYEQYF.